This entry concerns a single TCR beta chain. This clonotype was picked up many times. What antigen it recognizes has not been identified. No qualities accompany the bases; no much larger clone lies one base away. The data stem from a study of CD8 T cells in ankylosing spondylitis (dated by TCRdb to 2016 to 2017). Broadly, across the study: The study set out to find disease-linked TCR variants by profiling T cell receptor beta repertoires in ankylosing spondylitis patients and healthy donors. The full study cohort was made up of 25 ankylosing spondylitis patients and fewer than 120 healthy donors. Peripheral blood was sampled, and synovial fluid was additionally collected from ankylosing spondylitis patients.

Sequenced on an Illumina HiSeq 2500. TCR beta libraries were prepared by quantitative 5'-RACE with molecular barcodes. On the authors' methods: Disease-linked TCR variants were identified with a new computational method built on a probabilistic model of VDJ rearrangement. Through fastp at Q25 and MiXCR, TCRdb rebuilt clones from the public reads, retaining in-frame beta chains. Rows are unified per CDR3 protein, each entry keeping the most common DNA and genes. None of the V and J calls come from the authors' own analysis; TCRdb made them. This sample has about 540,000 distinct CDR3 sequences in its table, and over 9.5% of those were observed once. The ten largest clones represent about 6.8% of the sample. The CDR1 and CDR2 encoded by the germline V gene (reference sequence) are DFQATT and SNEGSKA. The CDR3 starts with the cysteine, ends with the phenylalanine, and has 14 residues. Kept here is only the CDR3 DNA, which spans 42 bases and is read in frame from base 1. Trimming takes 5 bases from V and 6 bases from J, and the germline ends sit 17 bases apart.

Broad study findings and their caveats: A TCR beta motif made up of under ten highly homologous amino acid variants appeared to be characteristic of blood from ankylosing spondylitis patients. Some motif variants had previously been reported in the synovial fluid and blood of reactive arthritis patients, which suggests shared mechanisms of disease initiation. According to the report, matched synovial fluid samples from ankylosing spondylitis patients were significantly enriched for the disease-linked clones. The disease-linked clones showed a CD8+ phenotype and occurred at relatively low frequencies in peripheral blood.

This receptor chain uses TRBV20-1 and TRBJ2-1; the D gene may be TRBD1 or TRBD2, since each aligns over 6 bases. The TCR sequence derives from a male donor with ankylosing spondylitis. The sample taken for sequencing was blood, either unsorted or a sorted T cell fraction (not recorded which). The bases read TGCAGTGCTTGGCCCGGGAGAGGGGGCAATGAGCAGTTCTTC. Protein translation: CSAWPGRGGNEQFF.